The 30 T cell receptor beta chains listed next were all sequenced from one sample in a study of shared T cell receptors in the human thymus. Clones were read by immunoSEQ multiplex PCR, and TCRdb kept only the in-frame ones, dropping some. The sample shows about 710,000 clones, 87% of them seen only once. These same records also appear under a second study, on human thymus T cells.

Sequencing was done on a sample of thymocytes. The receptors stem from a boy less than two years old with a congenital heart defect.

The chain recombines TRBV29-1 with TRBJ1-2; D is uncertain. CDR1 and CDR2 from the germline V gene are SQVTM and ANQGSEA. Trimming took 1 base from V and 6 from J, leaving 9 bases between them. CDR3 length: 12 amino acids. DNA of the CDR3: TGCAGCGTTGAAGGCGGAATGGATGGCTACACCTTC. Protein product: CSVEGGMDGYTF.

The rearrangement joins TRBV23-1 to TRBJ2-3; 8 nucleotides align to TRBD1. TRBV23-1 is sorted into the ORF group, with uncertain function. The CDR3 length is 15 residues. Trimming took 7 bases from V and 3 from J; bases not matched to a gene: 9. CDR3 region: CASNLPGQGTDTQYF. CDR3 nucleotide sequence: TGCGCCAGCAACCTCCCCGGACAGGGAACAGATACGCAGTATTTT.

The chain is built from TRBV10-1 and TRBJ2-3; TRBD1 is a possible D gene (6 bases). Trimming removed 3 bases from V and 4 bases from J, with 8 bases in between. The germline V gene encodes CDR1 WNHNN and CDR2 SYGVQD (reference sequence). The CDR3 length is 13 residues. DNA for the CDR3: TGCGCCAGCAGTGAAGGGGGAGCAGATACGCAGTATTTT. It yields the protein CASSEGGADTQYF.

The chain couples TRBV4-1 to TRBJ2-4; 7 bases line up with TRBD1. V shed 4 bases, J shed 1 base, and the junction held 13 bases outside the gene matches. The V gene's germline CDR1 is MGHRA and CDR2 YSYEKL. This CDR3 has 18 amino acids. Written as DNA, the CDR3 is TGCGCCAGCAGCCCAGGACTCGACAGGGTCGAGGCCAAAAACATTCAGTACTTC. Amino acid sequence: CASSPGLDRVEAKNIQYF.

J is TRBJ2-7 and V is TRBV6-6, with TRBD1 identical over 7 bases. J gave up 5 bases and V 5 bases, and 6 bases lay outside the gene matches. This CDR3 region has 13 residues. The germline V gene encodes CDR1 MNHNY and CDR2 SVGAGI (reference sequence). The CDR3 loop reads CASSGNRGHEQYF. Written as DNA, the CDR3 is TGTGCCAGCAGTGGGAACAGGGGACACGAGCAGTACTTC.

The chain combines TRBV14 with TRBJ1-6; maybe TRBD1 (5 bases). The germline V gene has CDR1 SGHDN and CDR2 FVKESK. V was shortened by 3 bases and J by 2 bases, with 17 bases between the two germline ends. The CDR3 runs 18 residues. The CDR3 DNA reads as TGTGCCAGCAGCCATGCAACCGACAGCGGGGCCTATAATTCACCCCTCCACTTT. This translates into CASSHATDSGAYNSPLHF.

The chain uses TRBV6-1 and TRBJ1-5; TRBD1 is a possible D gene (5 bases). The germline V and J ends were trimmed by 7 bases and 0 bases, with 10 bases remaining between them. Germline loops: CDR1 MNHNS, CDR2 SASEGT. This CDR3 region has 14 residues. The CDR3 DNA reads TGTGCCAGCAATGGTGACAGTAGCAATCAGCCCCAGCATTTT. As protein: CASNGDSSNQPQHF.

In this sample, this clone turned up a few times. Written as DNA, the CDR3 is TGTGCCAGCAGCCCCGGGACAGAGACGTCCGAGCAGTACTTC. It yields the protein CASSPGTETSEQYF. The chain joins TRBV7-9 to TRBJ2-7, with 7 bases fitting TRBD1. In germline, CDR1 is SEHNR, CDR2 FQNEAQ (reference sequence). The CDR3 consists of 14 residues. Trimming at V came to 5 bases and at J to 6 bases, leaving 10 bases not matched to a gene.

This chain joins TRBV6-6 and TRBJ2-7, with TRBD2 matching over 7 bases. V lost 8 bases to trimming and J lost 0 bases; unmatched junction nucleotides: 7. This CDR3 is built from 14 residues. Germline CDR1 MNHNY, CDR2 SVGAGI (reference sequence). CDR3 sequence: CASDNRDYSYEQYF. The CDR3 region has the DNA TGTGCCAGCGACAACCGGGACTACTCCTACGAGCAGTACTTC.

This chain uses TRBV23-1 with TRBJ1-2, with 9 nucleotides matching TRBD1. Being an ORF, TRBV23-1 has a function that is uncertain. The ends lost 2 bases at V and 4 bases at J; junction bases unmatched: 20. The length of the CDR3 is 20 residues. Here the CDR3 DNA reads TGCGCCAGCAGTCAAGTAACACAGGGGGCTTTCCGTCCTATACTCTATGGCTACACCTTC. It encodes CASSQVTQGAFRPILYGYTF.

With respect to this clone: The same CDR3 also results from other DNA sequences found in this sample. The chain couples TRBV4-3 to TRBJ2-5; D remains unclear. The V gene's germline CDR1 is LGHNA and CDR2 YSLEER. Trimming shortened V by 0 bases and J by 2 bases, and 7 bases separated the two germline ends. The CDR3 runs to 14 residues. CDR3 bases: TGCGCCAGCAGCCAAGATAGAGATCAAGAGACCCAGTACTTC. This sequence encodes CASSQDRDQETQYF.

This chain uses TRBV6-1 with TRBJ2-7; 10 bases agree with TRBD2. Losses at the gene ends were 6 bases for V and 2 bases for J; bases not matched to a gene: 4. Per the germline V gene, CDR1 is MNHNS and CDR2 is SASEGT. This CDR3 contains 14 residues. The CDR3 spells CASRERGGPYEQYF. The CDR3 nucleotides are TGTGCCAGCAGGGAGCGGGGGGGCCCCTACGAGCAGTACTTC.

V and J are TRBV5-1 and TRBJ2-3; the match to TRBD2 covers 12 bases. The CDR3 contains 16 residues. J gave up 4 bases and V 4 bases, and 7 bases lay outside the gene matches. Germline V gene sequence: CDR1 SGHRS, CDR2 YFSETQ. This chain's CDR3 is CASSGWTSGIPDTQYF. DNA of the CDR3: TGCGCCAGCAGCGGGTGGACTAGCGGGATCCCAGATACGCAGTATTTT.

This chain uses TRBV10-3 with TRBJ2-1, with 8 bases lining up with TRBD1. The CDR3 extends over 14 amino acids. The germline V gene has CDR1 ENHRY and CDR2 SYGVKD. Trimming at V came to 5 bases and at J to 4 bases, leaving 4 bases not matched to a gene. This CDR3 is CAISPGQEYNEQFF. The CDR3 nucleotides read TGTGCCATCAGTCCGGGACAGGAGTACAATGAGCAGTTCTTC.

The rearrangement links TRBV27 to TRBJ2-7, with 9 bases matching TRBD1. Germline V gives CDR1 MNHEY, CDR2 SMNVEV (reference sequence). The V segment lost 6 bases and the J segment 3 bases; nucleotides outside the gene matches: 15. CDR3 size: 17 residues. The CDR3 sequence is CASSEPTKQGAVYEQYF. CDR3 DNA sequence: TGTGCCAGCAGCGAACCAACTAAACAGGGGGCGGTCTACGAGCAGTACTTC.

CDR3 in amino acids: CATLGPQPEKLFF. As DNA, the CDR3 is TGTGCCACCCTGGGGCCCCAGCCTGAAAAACTGTTTTTT. V is TRBV28 and J is TRBJ1-4, with D possibly being TRBD1 (5 bases). Germline values: CDR1 MDHEN, CDR2 SYDVKM. This CDR3 comprises 13 residues. The V end was cut by 10 bases, the J end by 7 bases, with 16 bases between.

This clone was detected only a few times. The gene calls are TRBV10-1 and TRBJ2-3; D gene uncertain. The CDR3 is made up of 14 amino acids. The V end lost 6 bases, the J end lost 3 bases, and 13 bases lay between the germline ends. Germline values: CDR1 WNHNN, CDR2 SYGVQD (reference sequence). CDR3 DNA: TGCGCCAGCAGCCTCACAGCTGAAACAGATACGCAGTATTTT. This codes for CASSLTAETDTQYF.

The J gene is TRBJ1-2, the V gene TRBV6-5; tentative D call: TRBD1 (6 bases). Germline V gene data show CDR1 as MNHEY and CDR2 as SVGAGI. The CDR3 length is 15 residues. Trimming pared 2 bases from V and 9 bases from J, leaving 19 bases between. As DNA, the CDR3 is TGTGCCAGCAGTTACGGGGGGGCGAGTTTCGGGCGCTACACCTTC. Its protein product is CASSYGGASFGRYTF.

The V and J genes are TRBV2 and TRBJ2-1; 10 bases are a match to TRBD2. The trim removed 3 bases at V and 4 bases at J, leaving 9 bases unmatched. Germline CDR1 SNHLY, CDR2 FYNNEI. This CDR3 has 17 residues. The DNA of the CDR3 is TGTGCCAGCAGTGACCCAGGCGGACTAGCGGATTACAATGAGCAGTTCTTC. It codes for CASSDPGGLADYNEQFF.

This clone has just a few counts. This sequence joins TRBV5-6 and TRBJ2-1; possibly TRBD1 for D (5 bases). This CDR3 is built from 16 residues. V lost 1 base and J 2 bases, leaving 13 bases between the germline ends. Germline loops: CDR1 SGHDT, CDR2 YYEEEE. CDR3 protein: CASSLPQGRPYNEQFF. The DNA for the CDR3 is TGTGCCAGCAGCTTGCCTCAGGGTCGCCCCTACAATGAGCAGTTCTTC.

V is TRBV7-2 and J is TRBJ2-3, with 10 bases aligning to TRBD2. Germline trimming cut 2 bases from V and 0 bases from J; bases unmatched to any gene: 8. Germline CDR1 is SGHTA and CDR2 is FQGNSA. The CDR3 is 18 residues long. In DNA, the CDR3 is TGTGCCAGCAGCTTAAACGGGACTAGCGTTCTGAGCACAGATACGCAGTATTTT. It is translated as CASSLNGTSVLSTDTQYF.

The J gene is TRBJ1-1, the V gene TRBV28; D perhaps matches TRBD1 (5 bases). Trimming took off 3 bases at V and 7 bases at J, with 12 bases between the two ends. This CDR3 region has 13 residues. CDR1 MDHEN and CDR2 SYDVKM come from the germline V gene. CDR3 amino acids: CASSLEVTGEAFF. The CDR3 coding sequence is TGTGCCAGCAGTTTGGAAGTTACAGGTGAAGCTTTCTTT.

The sample holds one count of this clone. The chain has TRBV2 and TRBJ2-7, with TRBD1 as a possible D gene (5 bases). Trimming took 8 bases from V and 1 from J, leaving 27 bases between them. The length of the CDR3 is 18 residues. Germline V gene data show CDR1 as SNHLY and CDR2 as FYNNEI. The CDR3 DNA reads TGTGCCAGCCCCCCTCAGCCCCCGACAGAGACTCCTTCCTACGAGCAGTACTTC. Translation: CASPPQPPTETPSYEQYF.

This rearrangement joins TRBV12-5 to TRBJ1-1, with a weak D call TRBD1 (6 bases). Germline V gene lookup returns CDR1 LGHNT and CDR2 FRNRAP. Deletions cut 5 bases from V and 5 bases from J, with 18 bases between. CDR3 length: 15 amino acids. The CDR3 DNA sequence: TGTGCTAGTGGTACCCGCGGGGGCGGAGGGACTGAAGCTTTCTTT. Its protein is CASGTRGGGGTEAFF.

This chain uses TRBV28 with TRBJ2-3; TRBD2 agrees at 10 bases. The CDR3 consists of 10 residues. Germline-derived CDR1 and CDR2 are MDHEN and SYDVKM. V lost 7 bases, J lost 13 bases, and 2 bases stayed unmatched. The CDR3 loop is CASKSGREYF. CDR3 nucleotides: TGTGCCAGCAAGAGCGGGAGGGAGTATTTT.

The J gene is TRBJ2-5, the V gene TRBV6-5, with D possibly being TRBD2 (7 bases). The germline V and J ends were trimmed by 5 bases and 5 bases, with 15 bases remaining between them. Germline assignment: CDR1 MNHEY and CDR2 SVGAGI. CDR3 size: 14 residues. The CDR3 reads CASSGRGPGETQYF. DNA for the CDR3: TGTGCCAGCAGTGGGCGGGGGCCGGGCGAGACCCAGTACTTC.

The chain joins TRBV4-1 to TRBJ2-7; D gene unclear. The CDR3 is 14 residues long. V was shortened by 1 base and J by 5 bases, with 12 bases between the two germline ends. In germline, CDR1 is MGHRA, CDR2 YSYEKL. CDR3 residues: CASSQVASRHEQYF. The CDR3 DNA reads TGCGCCAGCAGCCAAGTAGCCAGCCGCCACGAGCAGTACTTC.

In nucleotides, the CDR3 is TGTGCCAGCAGCCCCGACAGGGGTCGGGGTACGCAGTATTTT. Translated, it gives CASSPDRGRGTQYF. The chain carries TRBV11-2 and TRBJ2-3, with 8 nucleotides matching TRBD1. The CDR3 is 14 residues long. V gave up 5 bases and J gave up 8 bases; unmatched junction bases: 9. Germline V gene sequence: CDR1 SGHAT, CDR2 FQNNGV.

V and J are TRBV11-2 and TRBJ1-1; D is perhaps TRBD1 (5 bases). The CDR3 length is 16 residues. CDR1 is SGHAT and CDR2 is FQNNGV in the germline V gene. V was trimmed by 1 base and J by 0 bases, leaving 12 bases between them. The CDR3 loop reads CASSLGRGGLNTEAFF. The CDR3 region has the DNA TGTGCCAGCAGCTTAGGACGGGGGGGACTGAACACTGAAGCTTTCTTT.

The chain couples TRBV4-3 to TRBJ2-1, with 8 bases lining up with TRBD2. Germline V CDR1 and CDR2: LGHNA, YSLEER. This CDR3 region has 16 residues. The junction had 9 bases not matched to a gene; V was cut back by 4 bases and J by 4 bases. The CDR3 protein is CASSPRGGRKYNEQFF. The CDR3 region has the DNA TGCGCCAGCAGCCCCCGAGGCGGGAGGAAGTACAATGAGCAGTTCTTC.